Here is one TCR beta chain with its context. Its antigen remains undetermined. No much larger clonotype is one base removed from it; base qualities were not supplied. The immunoSEQ Assay, a bias-controlled multiplex PCR, was used to amplify TCRbeta CDR3 regions from genomic DNA. As for the original processing: The number of nucleated cells in each sample was estimated from the amplification of reference gene primers within the assay. To quantify the absolute abundance of each unique TCRbeta CDR3 rearrangement, sequence reads were collapsed and filtered. For each sample, productive Simpson clonality was calculated as the square root of Simpson's diversity index across productive rearrangements. This is the immuneACCESS table as TCRdb keeps it, with only in-frame sequences that have V and J called. A part of the clones is gone; compared with another copy, unresolved V genes explain less than half, and the rest is unexplained. The D gene and trimming were derived from the DNA, and the V and J assignments and clone size from that table. This sample has around 87,000 clones in its table, and around 79% of those were observed once. The ten largest clonotypes hold approximately 10% of the sample.

The source of the sample is a study of blood T cell repertoires in COVID-19 (dated by TCRdb to the early 2020s). Context from the whole study: The collaborator samples originated in the United States, Italy and Spain and spanned the acute and convalescent phases of COVID-19. The samples were drawn from two sources: the first 160 participants of the ongoing ImmuneRACE study, and approximately 1,300 subjects contributed by 6 global collaborators. The repertoires were released in a freely available public database meant as a resource for research on the immune response to SARS-CoV-2. Sample metadata almost always included a de-identified subject ID, COVID-19 status, age in years and sex. The material from the prospective study consisted of cDNA or gDNA derived from T cells, B-cell-depleted T cells, or PBMCs. Subjects who had been exposed to COVID-19, were actively infected with it, or had recovered from it provided the deeply sampled blood TCRbeta repertoires that made up the dataset. Where HLA class I and class II types were available, the types were taken from metadata supplied by the sample provider, not from assay-based typing. The research as a whole found: Clinical and demographic metadata were provided uncurated, with the amount varying by source and participant.

Each collaborating institution followed its own protocols to collect whole blood in K2EDTA tubes. For TCRbeta analysis, collaborators shipped samples in one of three forms: frozen whole blood, isolated PBMCs, or DNA extracted from either of those sample types. The CDR3, from cysteine to phenylalanine, totals 13 residues. Left in the record is the CDR3 DNA by itself, 39 bases read in frame from the first base. The chain is made from TRBV21-1 and TRBJ1-6. TRBV21-1 is flagged as a pseudogene. The TCR was taken from a woman aged 80 or over with acute or convalescent COVID-19. Sequenced: peripheral blood. The nucleotides are TGTGCCAGCAGCAAAAAATCCCTTTCACCCCTCCACTTT. It translates as CASSKKSLSPLHF.